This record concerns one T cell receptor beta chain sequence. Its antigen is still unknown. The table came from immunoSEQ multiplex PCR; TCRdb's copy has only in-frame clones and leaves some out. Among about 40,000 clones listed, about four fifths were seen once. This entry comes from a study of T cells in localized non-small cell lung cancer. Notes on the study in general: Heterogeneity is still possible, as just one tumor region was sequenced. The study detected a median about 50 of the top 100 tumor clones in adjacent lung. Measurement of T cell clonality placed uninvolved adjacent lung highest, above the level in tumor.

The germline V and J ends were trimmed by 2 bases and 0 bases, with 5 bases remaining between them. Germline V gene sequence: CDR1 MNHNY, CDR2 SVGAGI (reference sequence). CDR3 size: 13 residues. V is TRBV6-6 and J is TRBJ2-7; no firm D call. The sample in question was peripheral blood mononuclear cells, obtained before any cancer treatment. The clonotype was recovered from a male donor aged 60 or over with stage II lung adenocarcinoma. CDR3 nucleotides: TGTGCCAGCAGTTACGGCCCCTCCTACGAGCAGTACTTC. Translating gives CASSYGPSYEQYF.